This T cell receptor (beta chain) was documented in a study of T cell responses to AZD1222 COVID-19 vaccine (dated by TCRdb to 2020 to 2023). For context, the study as a whole: Because spike-specific TCR depth and breadth did not differ between the two schedules, AZD1222 recipients who got a second dose at roughly 4 weeks were pooled with those who got a second dose at roughly 12 weeks. Trial participants were enrolled by age into subgroups of 18-55, 56-69 and 70-plus years, and about 150, 27 and 61 TCR-sequenced participants, respectively, were included in these subgroups. A total of 233 trial participants underwent TCR sequencing, of whom around 200 received two doses of AZD1222 and about 25 received two doses of the MenACWY control vaccine. Overall results and qualifications from the work: A significant rise in spike-specific TCR breadth and depth was observed after two AZD1222 doses relative to day 0 and relative to MenACWY recipients. Because no day 14 peak-response samples were available, repertoires were characterized only after the peak T cell response. CD4 TCRs associated with the vaccine covered the entire spike protein, and the dominant responses were in regions 160-218 and 743-854. Conclusions about previously exposed vaccinees are limited, since just five to seven AZD1222 recipients were seropositive for SARS-CoV-2 at baseline. Participants were mostly white British, with more females than males. The authors suggested clonal diversity may have been underestimated. Reportedly, almost half of the unique spike-specific TCRs recognized epitopes lying outside the regions that are mutated in the B.1.351 and B.1.1.7 variants. In the small 56-69-year group, the increase in depth fell short of significance, most likely because of low power.

V gives up 3 bases and J gives up 6 bases, and the segment between their germline ends measures 15 bases. Inclusive of the bounding cysteine and phenylalanine, the CDR3 is 14 residues long. Left in the record is the CDR3 DNA by itself, 42 bases read in frame from the first base. CDR1 and CDR2 are drawn from the germline V gene (reference sequence): LGHDT, YNNKEL. The CDR3 regions of human TCRbeta chains were subjected to immunosequencing. Concerning the study's data processing: Repertoire TCRs were checked for matches against a reference library of SARS-CoV-2-specific TCRs that had been generated using the MIRA antigen-specificity platform. Breadth was defined as the fraction of unique TCRs that were SARS-CoV-2-associated, and depth was defined as the fraction of total T cells that were SARS-CoV-2-associated. Using the MIRA data, each spike-specific TCR was mapped to the spike region that the TCR reacts to and placed in a CD4 or CD8 class. Log10-transformed breadth and depth values were compared by one-way ANOVA with Sidak's multiple comparisons tests. This is the immuneACCESS table as TCRdb keeps it, with only in-frame sequences that have V and J called. A part of the clones is gone; compared with another copy, unresolved V genes explain less than half, and the rest is unexplained. V, J and clone size derive from that table, while D and trimming were established from the DNA sequence. Counted in this sample were 130,000 or so clones; around 85% of them appeared once. Roughly 9% of the sample is taken by the ten largest.

The time point label corresponds to: baseline before first vaccination. Samples from vaccinated people were obtained from the UK trials COV001 and COV002, which included a single-blind randomized controlled phase 2/3 trial of AZD1222 (ChAdOx1 nCoV-19) in healthy adults. Trial participant PBMC samples were collected at day 0 and day 28 after the second dose for TCRbeta chain sequencing. Regarding this clone: No antigen is known for it. The sample holds no much larger clone one base away, and base qualities are not on file.

This material consisted of peripheral blood, taken on day 0 of AZD1222 vaccination. The chain joins TRBV3-1 (or the pseudogene TRBV3-2) to TRBJ2-7; TRBD2 could be the D gene, as 5 bases match. The receptor was isolated from an adult in good health. This receptor has the CDR3 CASSQGSGKREQYF. The sequenced DNA: TGTGCCAGCAGCCAGGGGAGTGGGAAGCGCGAGCAGTACTTC.